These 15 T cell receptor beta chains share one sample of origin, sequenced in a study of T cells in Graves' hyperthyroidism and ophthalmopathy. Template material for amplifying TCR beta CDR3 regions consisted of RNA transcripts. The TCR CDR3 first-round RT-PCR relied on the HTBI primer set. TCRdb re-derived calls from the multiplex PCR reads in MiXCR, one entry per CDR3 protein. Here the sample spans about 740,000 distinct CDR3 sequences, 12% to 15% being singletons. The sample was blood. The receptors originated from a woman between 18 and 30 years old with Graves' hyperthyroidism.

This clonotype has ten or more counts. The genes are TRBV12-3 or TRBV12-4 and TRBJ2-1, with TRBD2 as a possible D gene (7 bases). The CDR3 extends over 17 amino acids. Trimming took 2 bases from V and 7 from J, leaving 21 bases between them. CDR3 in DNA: TGTGCCAGCAGTTTAAACAGGGTGGGGACGGGAGGAAATGAGCAGTTCTTC. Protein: CASSLNRVGTGGNEQFF.

The CDR3: CASGTSGASSRRDTIYF. CDR3 coding DNA: TGTGCCAGCGGGACAAGCGGGGCTTCATCGAGACGAGACACCATATATTTT. The chain is built from TRBV28 and TRBJ1-3, with a possible D match to TRBD1 (6 bases). V lost 8 bases to trimming and J lost 8 bases, with 28 bases between them. CDR1 and CDR2 from the germline V gene are MDHEN and SYDVKM. This CDR3 comprises 17 residues.

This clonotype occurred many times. CDR3 coding DNA: TGTGCCTGGAGCCCCGGCAACAATGAGCAGTTCTTC. Translation gives CAWSPGNNEQFF. The rearrangement links TRBV30 to TRBJ2-1, with unresolved D. Trimming took off 3 bases at V and 5 bases at J, with 8 bases between the two ends. CDR1 and CDR2 from the germline V gene are GTSNPN and SVGIG (reference sequence). This CDR3 has 12 residues.

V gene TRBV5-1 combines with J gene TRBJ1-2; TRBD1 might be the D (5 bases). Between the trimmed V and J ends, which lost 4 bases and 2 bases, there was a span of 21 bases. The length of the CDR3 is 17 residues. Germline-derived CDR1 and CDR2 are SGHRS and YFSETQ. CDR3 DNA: TGCGCCAGCAGCCGAGCCGGACAAAAAAACTCGAACTATGGCTACACCTTC. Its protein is CASSRAGQKNSNYGYTF.

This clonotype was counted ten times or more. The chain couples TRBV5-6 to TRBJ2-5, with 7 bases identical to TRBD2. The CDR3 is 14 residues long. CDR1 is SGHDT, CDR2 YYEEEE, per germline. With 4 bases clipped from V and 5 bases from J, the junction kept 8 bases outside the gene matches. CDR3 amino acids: CASSPRTRSETQYF. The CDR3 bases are TGTGCCAGCAGCCCGAGGACTAGATCTGAGACCCAGTACTTC.

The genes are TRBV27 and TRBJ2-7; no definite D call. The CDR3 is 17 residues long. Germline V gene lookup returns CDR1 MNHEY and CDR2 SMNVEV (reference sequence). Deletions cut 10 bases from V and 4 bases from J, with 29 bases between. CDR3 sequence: CATLGVMAPRRRYEQYF. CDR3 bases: TGTGCCACCCTCGGAGTTATGGCTCCTAGACGGAGATACGAGCAGTACTTC.

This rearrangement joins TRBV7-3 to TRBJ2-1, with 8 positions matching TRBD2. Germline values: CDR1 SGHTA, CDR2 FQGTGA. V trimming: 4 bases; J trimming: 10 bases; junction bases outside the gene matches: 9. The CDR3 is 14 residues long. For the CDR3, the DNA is TGTGCCAGCAGCTGGGGACTAGGATTCGGGGAGCAGTTCTTC. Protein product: CASSWGLGFGEQFF.

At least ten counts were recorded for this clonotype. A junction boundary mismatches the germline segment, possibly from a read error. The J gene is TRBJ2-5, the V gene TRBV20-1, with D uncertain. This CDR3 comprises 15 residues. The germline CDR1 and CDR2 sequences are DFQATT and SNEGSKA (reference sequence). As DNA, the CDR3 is TGCAGTGTTAGAATGGGCGACCGCTTTGGGGAGACCCAGTACTTC. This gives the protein CSVRMGDRFGETQYF.

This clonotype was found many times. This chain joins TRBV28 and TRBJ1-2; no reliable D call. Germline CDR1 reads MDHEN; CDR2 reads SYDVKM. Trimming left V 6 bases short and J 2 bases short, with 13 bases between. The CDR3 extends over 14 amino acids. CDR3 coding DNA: TGTGCCAGCAGCCACTCGGACGGGAACTATGGCTACACCTTC. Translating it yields CASSHSDGNYGYTF.

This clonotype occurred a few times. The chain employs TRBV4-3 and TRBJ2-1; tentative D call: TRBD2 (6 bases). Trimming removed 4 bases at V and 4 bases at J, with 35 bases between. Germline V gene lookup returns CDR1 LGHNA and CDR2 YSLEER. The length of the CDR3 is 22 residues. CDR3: CASSRRGPIPGDSKRVYNEQFF. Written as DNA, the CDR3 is TGCGCCAGCAGCCGACGGGGCCCGATTCCGGGGGACTCAAAAAGGGTTTACAATGAGCAGTTCTTC.

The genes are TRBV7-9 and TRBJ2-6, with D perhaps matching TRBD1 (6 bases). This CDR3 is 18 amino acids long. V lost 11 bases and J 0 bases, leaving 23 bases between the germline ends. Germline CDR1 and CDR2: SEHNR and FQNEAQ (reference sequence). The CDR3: CAVPGAPRPPSGANVLTF. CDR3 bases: TGTGCCGTCCCAGGGGCGCCTCGTCCCCCCTCTGGGGCCAACGTCCTGACTTTC.

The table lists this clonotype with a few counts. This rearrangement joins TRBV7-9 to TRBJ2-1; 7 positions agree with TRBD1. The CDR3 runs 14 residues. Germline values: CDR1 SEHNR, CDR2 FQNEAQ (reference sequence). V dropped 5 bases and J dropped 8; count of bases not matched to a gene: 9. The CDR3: CASSAQTGRDEQFF. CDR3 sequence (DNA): TGTGCCAGCAGCGCACAGACAGGGCGGGATGAGCAGTTCTTC. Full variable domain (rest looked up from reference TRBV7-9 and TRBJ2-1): DTGVSQNPRHKITKRGQNVTFRCDPISEHNRLYWYRQTLGQGPEFLTYFQNEAQLEKSRLLSDRFSAERPKGSFSTLEIQRTEQGDSAMYLCASSAQTGRDEQFFGPGTRLTVL.

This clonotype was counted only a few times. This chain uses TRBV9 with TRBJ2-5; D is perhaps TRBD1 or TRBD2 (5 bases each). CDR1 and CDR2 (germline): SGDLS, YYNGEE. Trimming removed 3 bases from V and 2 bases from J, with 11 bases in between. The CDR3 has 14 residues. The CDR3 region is CASSEGTVQETQYF. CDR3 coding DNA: TGTGCCAGCAGCGAGGGGACGGTTCAAGAGACCCAGTACTTC. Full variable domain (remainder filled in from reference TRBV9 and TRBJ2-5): DSGVTQTPKHLITATGQRVTLRCSPRSGDLSVYWYQQSLDQGLQFLIQYYNGEERAKGNILERFSAQQFPDLHSELNLSSLELGDSALYFCASSEGTVQETQYFGPGTRLLVL.

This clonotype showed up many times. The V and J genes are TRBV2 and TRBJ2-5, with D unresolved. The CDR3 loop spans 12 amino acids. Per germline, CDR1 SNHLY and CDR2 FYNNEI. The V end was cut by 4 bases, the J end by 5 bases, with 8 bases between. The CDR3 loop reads CASSAGWETQYF. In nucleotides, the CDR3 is TGTGCCAGCAGTGCTGGGTGGGAGACCCAGTACTTC. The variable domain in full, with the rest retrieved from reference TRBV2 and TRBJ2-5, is EPEVTQTPSHQVTQMGQEVILRCVPISNHLYFYWYRQILGQKVEFLVSFYNNEISEKSEIFDDQFSVERPDGSNFTLKIRSTKLEDSAMYFCASSAGWETQYFGPGTRLLVL.

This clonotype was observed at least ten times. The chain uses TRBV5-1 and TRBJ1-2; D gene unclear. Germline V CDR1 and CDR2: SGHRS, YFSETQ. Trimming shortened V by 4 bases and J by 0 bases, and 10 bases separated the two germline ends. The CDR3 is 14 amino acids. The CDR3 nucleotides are TGCGCCAGCAGCCAGACAACTACTAACTATGGCTACACCTTC. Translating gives CASSQTTTNYGYTF.